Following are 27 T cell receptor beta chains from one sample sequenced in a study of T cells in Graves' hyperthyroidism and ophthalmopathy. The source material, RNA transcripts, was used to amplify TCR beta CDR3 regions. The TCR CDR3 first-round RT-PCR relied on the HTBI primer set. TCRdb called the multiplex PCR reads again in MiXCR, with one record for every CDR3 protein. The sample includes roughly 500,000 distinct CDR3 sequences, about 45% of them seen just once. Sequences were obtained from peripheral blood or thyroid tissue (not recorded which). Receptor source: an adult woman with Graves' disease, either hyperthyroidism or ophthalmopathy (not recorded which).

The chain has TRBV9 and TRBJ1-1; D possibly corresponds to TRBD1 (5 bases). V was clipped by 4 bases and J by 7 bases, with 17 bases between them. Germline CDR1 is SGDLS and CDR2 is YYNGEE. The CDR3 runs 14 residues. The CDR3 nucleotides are TGTGCCAGCAGCCTCAGCGGGGGATCTAATGAAGCTTTCTTT. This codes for CASSLSGGSNEAFF.

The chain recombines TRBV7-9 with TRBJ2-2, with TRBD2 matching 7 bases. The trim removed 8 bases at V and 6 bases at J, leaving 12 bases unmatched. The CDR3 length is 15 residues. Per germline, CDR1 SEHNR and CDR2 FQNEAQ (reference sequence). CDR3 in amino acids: CASGESGDWAGELFF. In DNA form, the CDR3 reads TGTGCCAGCGGGGAGAGCGGGGATTGGGCCGGGGAGCTGTTTTTT.

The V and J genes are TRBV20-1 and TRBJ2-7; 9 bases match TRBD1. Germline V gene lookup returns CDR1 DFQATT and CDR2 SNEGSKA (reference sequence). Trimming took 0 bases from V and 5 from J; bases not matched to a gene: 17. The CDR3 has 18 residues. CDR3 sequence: CSARETPSGQGLRNEQYF. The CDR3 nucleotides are TGCAGTGCTAGAGAGACGCCCTCTGGACAGGGGCTCCGAAACGAGCAGTACTTC.

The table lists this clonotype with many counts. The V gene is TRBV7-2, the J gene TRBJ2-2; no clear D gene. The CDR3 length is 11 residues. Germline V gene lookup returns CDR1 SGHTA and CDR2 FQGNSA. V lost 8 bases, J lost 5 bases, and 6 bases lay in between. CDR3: CASGYTGELFF. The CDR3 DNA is TGTGCCAGCGGGTATACCGGGGAGCTGTTTTTT.

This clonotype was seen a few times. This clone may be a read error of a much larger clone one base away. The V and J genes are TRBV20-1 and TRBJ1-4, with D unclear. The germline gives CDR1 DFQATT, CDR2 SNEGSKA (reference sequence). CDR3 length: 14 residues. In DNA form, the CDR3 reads TGCAGTGCTAGAGATCGGGAGGTATATGAAAAACTGCTTTTT. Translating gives CSARDREVYEKLLF.

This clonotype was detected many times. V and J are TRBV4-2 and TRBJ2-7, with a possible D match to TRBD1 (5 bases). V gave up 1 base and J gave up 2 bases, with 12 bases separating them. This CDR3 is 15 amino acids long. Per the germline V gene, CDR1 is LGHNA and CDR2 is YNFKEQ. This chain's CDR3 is CASSQVSLDTYEQYF. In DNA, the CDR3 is TGTGCCAGCAGCCAAGTAAGCCTGGACACCTACGAGCAGTACTTC.

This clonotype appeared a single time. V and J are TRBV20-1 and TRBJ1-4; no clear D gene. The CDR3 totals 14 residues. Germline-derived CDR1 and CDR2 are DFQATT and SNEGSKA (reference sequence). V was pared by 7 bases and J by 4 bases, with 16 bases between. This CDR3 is CSVPGEGSNEKLFF. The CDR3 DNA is TGCAGTGTCCCCGGAGAGGGCAGTAATGAAAAACTGTTTTTT.

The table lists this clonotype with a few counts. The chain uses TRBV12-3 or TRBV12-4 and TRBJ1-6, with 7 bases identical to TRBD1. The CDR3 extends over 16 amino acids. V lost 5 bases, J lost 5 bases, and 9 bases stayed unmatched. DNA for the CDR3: TGTGCCAGCAGTCCCTCGGGACAGCAAAATAATTCACCCCTCCACTTT. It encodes CASSPSGQQNNSPLHF.

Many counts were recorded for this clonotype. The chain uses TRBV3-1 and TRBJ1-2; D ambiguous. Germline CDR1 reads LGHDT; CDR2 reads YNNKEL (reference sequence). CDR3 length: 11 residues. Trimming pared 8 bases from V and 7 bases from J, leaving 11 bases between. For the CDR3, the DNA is TGTGCCAGCCGTGGTCCCATTGGCTACACCTTC. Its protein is CASRGPIGYTF.

The CDR3 is CSARSDRVDTEAFF. In DNA, the CDR3 is TGCAGTGCTAGGAGCGACAGGGTGGACACTGAAGCTTTCTTT. This chain links TRBV20-1 with TRBJ1-1; 7 bases fit TRBD1. Germline CDR1 is DFQATT and CDR2 is SNEGSKA (reference sequence). The CDR3 sequence is 14 residues long. V lost 3 bases, J lost 3 bases, and 7 bases stayed unmatched.

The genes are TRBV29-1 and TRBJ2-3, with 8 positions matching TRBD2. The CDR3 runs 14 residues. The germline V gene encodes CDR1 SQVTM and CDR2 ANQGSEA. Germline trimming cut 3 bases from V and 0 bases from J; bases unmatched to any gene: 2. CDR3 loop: CSVEREASTDTQYF. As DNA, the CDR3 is TGCAGCGTTGAGCGGGAGGCCAGCACAGATACGCAGTATTTT.

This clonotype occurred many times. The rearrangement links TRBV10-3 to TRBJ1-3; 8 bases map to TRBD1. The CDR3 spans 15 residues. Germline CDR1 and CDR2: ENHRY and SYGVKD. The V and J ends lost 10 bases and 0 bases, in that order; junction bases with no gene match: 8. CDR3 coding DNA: TGTGCCACCGCGGGACAGGAGGCCTCTGGAAACACCATATATTTT. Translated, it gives CATAGQEASGNTIYF.

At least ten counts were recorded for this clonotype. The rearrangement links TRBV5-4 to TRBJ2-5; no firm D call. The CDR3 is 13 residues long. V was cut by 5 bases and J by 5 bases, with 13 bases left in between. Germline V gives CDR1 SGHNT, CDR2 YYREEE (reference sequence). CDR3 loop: CASSPPGGETQYF. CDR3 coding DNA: TGTGCCAGCAGTCCCCCGGGTGGGGAGACCCAGTACTTC.

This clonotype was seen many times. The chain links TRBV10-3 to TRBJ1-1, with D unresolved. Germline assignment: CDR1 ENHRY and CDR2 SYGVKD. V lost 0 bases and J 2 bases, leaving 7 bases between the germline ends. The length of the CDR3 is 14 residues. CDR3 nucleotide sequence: TGTGCCATCAGTGAGTCGGCGGGTAACACTGAAGCTTTCTTT. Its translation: CAISESAGNTEAFF.

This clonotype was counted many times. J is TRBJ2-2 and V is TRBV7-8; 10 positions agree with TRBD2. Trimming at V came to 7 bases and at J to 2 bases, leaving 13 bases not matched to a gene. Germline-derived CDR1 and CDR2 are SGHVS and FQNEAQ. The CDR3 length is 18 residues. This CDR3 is CASNTALGLAENTGELFF. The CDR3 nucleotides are TGTGCCAGCAACACTGCCCTAGGACTAGCGGAAAACACCGGGGAGCTGTTTTTT.

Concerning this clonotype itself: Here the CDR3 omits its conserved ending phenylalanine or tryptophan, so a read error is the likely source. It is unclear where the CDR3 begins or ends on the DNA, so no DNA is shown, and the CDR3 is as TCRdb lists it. The CDR3 is CSAGRLAG. The gene calls are TRBV20-1 and TRBJ2-7; the listed D gene, TRBD2, was not tested against the DNA. The CDR3 is 8 residues long, counting both termini. The germline gives CDR1 DFQATT, CDR2 SNEGSKA (reference sequence).

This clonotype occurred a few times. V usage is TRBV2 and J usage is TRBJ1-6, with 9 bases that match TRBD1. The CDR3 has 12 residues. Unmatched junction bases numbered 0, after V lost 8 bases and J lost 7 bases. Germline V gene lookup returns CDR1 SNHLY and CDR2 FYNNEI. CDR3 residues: CASGTGNSPLHF. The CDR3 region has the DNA TGTGCCAGCGGGACAGGGAATTCACCCCTCCACTTT.

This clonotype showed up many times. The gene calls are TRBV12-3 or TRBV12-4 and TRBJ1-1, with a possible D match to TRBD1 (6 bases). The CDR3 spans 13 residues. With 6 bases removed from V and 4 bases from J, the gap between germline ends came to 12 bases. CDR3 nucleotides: TGTGCCAGCAGCTATGACAGGACCACTGAAGCTTTCTTT. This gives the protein CASSYDRTTEAFF.

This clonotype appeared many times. CDR3 sequence: CASGGRGRNEKLFF. CDR3 bases: TGTGCCAGCGGGGGCAGGGGGCGTAATGAAAAACTGTTTTTT. The V call is TRBV2, the J call TRBJ1-4, with TRBD1 matching over 8 bases. The CDR3 runs 14 residues. The germline gives CDR1 SNHLY, CDR2 FYNNEI. With 8 bases clipped from V and 4 bases from J, the junction kept 6 bases outside the gene matches.

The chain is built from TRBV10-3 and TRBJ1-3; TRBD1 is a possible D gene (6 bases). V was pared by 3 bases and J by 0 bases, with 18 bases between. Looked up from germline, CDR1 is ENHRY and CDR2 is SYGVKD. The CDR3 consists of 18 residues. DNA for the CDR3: TGTGCCATCAGTGACGGCCAGGGGTTGGACGGCTCTGGAAACACCATATATTTT. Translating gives CAISDGQGLDGSGNTIYF.

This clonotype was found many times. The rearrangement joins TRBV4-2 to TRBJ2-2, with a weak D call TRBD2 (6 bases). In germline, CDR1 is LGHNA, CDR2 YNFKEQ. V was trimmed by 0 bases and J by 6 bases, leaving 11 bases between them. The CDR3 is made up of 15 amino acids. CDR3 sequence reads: CASSQDTLAPGELFF. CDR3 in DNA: TGTGCCAGCAGCCAAGATACGCTAGCGCCCGGGGAGCTGTTTTTT.

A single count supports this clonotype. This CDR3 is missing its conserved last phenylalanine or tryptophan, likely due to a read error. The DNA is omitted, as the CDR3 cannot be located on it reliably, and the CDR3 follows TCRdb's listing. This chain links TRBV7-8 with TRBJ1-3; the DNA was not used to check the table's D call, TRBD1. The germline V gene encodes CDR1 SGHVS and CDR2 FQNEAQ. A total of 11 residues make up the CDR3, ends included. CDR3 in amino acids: CASSPGLGRGT.

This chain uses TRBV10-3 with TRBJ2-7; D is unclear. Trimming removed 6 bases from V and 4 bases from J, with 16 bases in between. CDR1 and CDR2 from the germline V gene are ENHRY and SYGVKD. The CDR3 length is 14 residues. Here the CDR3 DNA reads TGTGCCATCAGCGACTCTCCGCCGGGTTACGAGCAGTACTTC. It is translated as CAISDSPPGYEQYF.

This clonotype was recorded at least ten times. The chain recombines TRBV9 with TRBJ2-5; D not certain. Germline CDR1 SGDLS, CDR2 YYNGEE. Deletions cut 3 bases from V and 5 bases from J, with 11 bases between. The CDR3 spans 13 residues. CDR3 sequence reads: CASSDNRAETQYF. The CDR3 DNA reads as TGTGCCAGCAGCGATAATAGGGCCGAGACCCAGTACTTC.

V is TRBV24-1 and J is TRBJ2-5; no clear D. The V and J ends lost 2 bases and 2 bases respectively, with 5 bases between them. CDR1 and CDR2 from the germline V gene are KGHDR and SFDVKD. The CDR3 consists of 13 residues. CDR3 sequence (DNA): TGTGCCACCAGTGATTACCCACAAGAGACCCAGTACTTC. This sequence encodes CATSDYPQETQYF.

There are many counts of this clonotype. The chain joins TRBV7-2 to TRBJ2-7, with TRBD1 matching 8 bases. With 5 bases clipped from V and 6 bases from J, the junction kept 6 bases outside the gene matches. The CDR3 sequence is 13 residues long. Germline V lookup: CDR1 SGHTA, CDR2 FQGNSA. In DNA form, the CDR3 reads TGTGCCAGCAGCACCGGACAGGGCCGCGAGCAGTACTTC. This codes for CASSTGQGREQYF.

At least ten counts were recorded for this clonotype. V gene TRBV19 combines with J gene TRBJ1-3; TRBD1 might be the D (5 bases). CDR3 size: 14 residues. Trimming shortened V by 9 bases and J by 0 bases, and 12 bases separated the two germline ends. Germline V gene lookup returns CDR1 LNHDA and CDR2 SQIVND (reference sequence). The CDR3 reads CASTRDFSGNTIYF. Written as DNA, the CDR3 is TGTGCCAGCACCCGGGACTTCTCTGGAAACACCATATATTTT.